This TCR beta chain was sequenced for a study of T cells in Graves' hyperthyroidism and ophthalmopathy. Authors of the study amplified TCR beta CDR3 regions from RNA transcripts. Using the HTBI primer set, a first-round RT-PCR was run on the TCR CDR3. TCRdb processed the multiplex PCR reads anew with MiXCR; each CDR3 protein has one entry. The sample has some 530,000 distinct CDR3 sequences, less than 25% seen once. The table lists this clonotype with a few counts. Each person with ophthalmopathy scored at least 3 on the Clinical Activity Score, reached NOSPECS grade 4 or higher, and had been ill under 3 months. Reasons for excluding patients were uncontrolled infection, other autoimmune disease, pregnancy or lactation. Germline CDR1 DFQATT, CDR2 SNEGSKA (reference sequence). The CDR3 spans 14 residues. The junction had 6 bases not matched to a gene; V was cut back by 3 bases and J by 3 bases.

This chain uses TRBV20-1 with TRBJ2-7, with 9 bases identical to TRBD2. Sequenced: blood. This TCR was sampled from a woman in her 70s with Graves' ophthalmopathy. The CDR3: CSASRAGGFYEQYF. Here the CDR3 DNA reads TGCAGTGCTAGCCGAGCGGGAGGCTTCTACGAGCAGTACTTC.